This T cell receptor (beta chain) stems from a study of blood T cells in healthy people across ages. For the second PCR, which ran for about 7 to 11 cycles, a sample-barcoded 5' primer and a J-beta primer mix were used. TCRdb re-called the 5' RACE reads through MiXCR, storing one row per CDR3 protein. The data contain approximately 350,000 distinct CDR3 sequences, about 49% of them singletons. Comment on this clonotype: No antigen is known for it.

Study observations and caveats: Diversity was higher, and naive CD4+ cells more numerous, in long-lived donors than in aged donors.

The germline V gene has CDR1 SGHRS and CDR2 YFSETQ. This CDR3 contains 13 residues. V was clipped by 5 bases and J by 5 bases; unmatched bases: 3. The sequence was obtained from a man in his fifties or sixties in good health. The rearrangement uses TRBV5-1 and TRBJ1-4, with 7 bases that match TRBD1. Sequencing was performed on blood. CDR3 sequence: CASRGQTNEKLFF. CDR3 DNA sequence: TGCGCCAGCAGGGGACAGACAAATGAAAAACTGTTTTTT.